This entry lists 8 T cell receptor beta chains sequenced from one sample in a study of cytomegalovirus exposure and HLA in healthy donors. The PCR had 60 Vbeta and 13 Jbeta primers. Generated by immunoSEQ multiplex PCR, the TCRdb table keeps only in-frame clones and is missing some. The repertoire consists of over 95,000 clones, with roughly four fifths occurring once and the leading ten covering roughly 2.5%. Material for sequencing was PBMCs. Source of these receptors: a woman aged 18-29 years in good health and CMV-seronegative.

The chain couples TRBV28 to TRBJ1-2; no firm D call. This CDR3 region has 14 residues. The V gene's germline CDR1 is MDHEN and CDR2 SYDVKM. The germline V and J ends were trimmed by 7 bases and 8 bases, with 20 bases remaining between them. This CDR3 is CASTLGGNARGYTF. The CDR3 bases are TGTGCCAGCACCTTGGGAGGGAATGCAAGAGGCTACACCTTC.

V gene TRBV7-8 combines with J gene TRBJ1-1; D remains unclear. Germline V CDR1 and CDR2: SGHVS, FQNEAQ. Trimming stripped 5 bases from V and 0 bases from J, with 22 bases between. The CDR3 totals 18 residues. For the CDR3, the DNA is TGTGCCAGCAGCCTAAAACTCTTACCGGAGGGCCTGAACACTGAAGCTTTCTTT. This gives the protein CASSLKLLPEGLNTEAFF.

In nucleotides, the CDR3 is TGTGCCAGCAGCTTAGGTCAGGGCAACTATGGCTACACCTTC. It is translated as CASSLGQGNYGYTF. The chain links TRBV7-2 to TRBJ1-2; a possible D gene is TRBD1 (5 bases). CDR3 length equals 14 residues. Trimming removed 1 base at V and 2 bases at J, with 8 bases between. The germline CDR1 and CDR2 sequences are SGHTA and FQGNSA. Full variable domain (missing parts from reference TRBV7-2 and TRBJ1-2): GAGVSQSPSNKVTEKGKDVELRCDPISGHTALYWYRQSLGQGLEFLIYFQGNSAPDKSGLPSDRFSAERTGGSVSTLTIQRTQQEDSAVYLCASSLGQGNYGYTFGSGTRLTVV.

The gene calls are TRBV4-1 and TRBJ1-1; D remains unclear. The germline CDR1 and CDR2 sequences are MGHRA and YSYEKL. Trimming pared 1 base from V and 3 bases from J, leaving 9 bases between. The CDR3 length is 14 residues. Here the CDR3 reads CASSQGTGDTEAFF. The CDR3 DNA is TGCGCCAGCAGCCAAGGGACCGGGGACACTGAAGCTTTCTTT.

In this sample, this clone turned up a few times. The chain combines TRBV6-1 with TRBJ2-6; 10 bases align to TRBD2. The CDR3 spans 16 residues. Germline V CDR1 and CDR2: MNHNS, SASEGT. With V trimmed by 4 bases and J by 0 bases, 0 bases remained unmatched. CDR3 bases: TGTGCCAGCAGTGGGACTAGCGGCTCTGGGGCCAACGTCCTGACTTTC. Amino acid sequence: CASSGTSGSGANVLTF.

The chain has TRBV5-1 and TRBJ2-1; the D gene is possibly TRBD1 (6 bases). CDR1 and CDR2 (germline): SGHRS, YFSETQ. The CDR3 sequence is 19 residues long. Trimming cost V 0 bases and J 4 bases, with 23 bases left between them. CDR3 nucleotides: TGCGCCAGCAGCTTGGCAGGAGAGCCCGGGCAGGGGATGTACAATGAGCAGTTCTTC. It yields the protein CASSLAGEPGQGMYNEQFF.

In this sample, this clone turned up a few times. This chain connects TRBV5-5 to TRBJ1-5, with D tentatively TRBD1 (5 bases). V lost 2 bases, J lost 1 base, and 10 bases lay in between. Per germline, CDR1 SGHKS and CDR2 YYEKEE (reference sequence). This CDR3 is 15 amino acids long. The CDR3, as DNA: TGTGCCAGCAGCTTTCAGGGTGCGAGCAATCAGCCCCAGCATTTT. Amino acid sequence: CASSFQGASNQPQHF.

CDR3 sequence (DNA): TGTGCCAGCAGCCAAGACCCCGGGACAGGGGAAACTGAAGCTTTCTTT. Its protein product is CASSQDPGTGETEAFF. The J gene is TRBJ1-1, the V gene TRBV4-2; 10 bases line up with TRBD1. V gave up 0 bases and J gave up 5 bases; unmatched junction bases: 6. Germline CDR1 and CDR2: LGHNA and YNFKEQ. The CDR3 loop spans 16 amino acids.